The 13 T cell receptor beta chains below all came from one sample that was sequenced in a study of blood T cell repertoires in COVID-19. Sequencing used immunoSEQ multiplex PCR; TCRdb keeps in-frame clones, though not all of them. The profile covers 300,000 to 400,000 clones, with around 91% appearing a single time and roughly 3.3% taken by the ten largest. Sequencing was done on a sample of peripheral blood. All receptors come from a woman in her late teens or twenties who had recovered from COVID-19.

The chain combines TRBV5-5 with TRBJ1-5; 11 bases fit TRBD1. This CDR3 is 14 amino acids long. Germline lookup yields CDR1 SGHKS and CDR2 YYEKEE (reference sequence). V gave up 5 bases and J gave up 6 bases; unmatched junction bases: 4. CDR3 nucleotide sequence: TGTGCCAGCAGGCCCGGGACAGGGGGTCAGCCCCAGCATTTT. It codes for CASRPGTGGQPQHF.

This chain joins TRBV5-1 and TRBJ2-5; weak D call: TRBD2 (5 bases). The V end lost 1 base, the J end lost 7 bases, and 14 bases lay between the germline ends. Germline CDR1 is SGHRS and CDR2 is YFSETQ. The CDR3 loop spans 14 amino acids. CDR3: CASSLKGPEGTQYF. DNA of the CDR3: TGCGCCAGCAGCTTGAAAGGGCCTGAGGGGACCCAGTACTTC.

The chain recombines TRBV19 with TRBJ2-1; possibly TRBD2 for D (5 bases). This CDR3 has 14 amino acids. Germline assignment: CDR1 LNHDA and CDR2 SQIVND (reference sequence). V shed 6 bases and J shed 3 bases, with 12 bases lying between them. CDR3 region: CASRSQRNYNEQFF. In nucleotides, the CDR3 is TGTGCCAGTAGGTCCCAGCGGAACTACAATGAGCAGTTCTTC.

The chain carries TRBV5-5 and TRBJ1-4; D uncertain. The V end lost 4 bases, the J end lost 3 bases, and 13 bases lay between the germline ends. Germline V gene lookup returns CDR1 SGHKS and CDR2 YYEKEE (reference sequence). The CDR3 extends over 15 amino acids. CDR3 sequence (DNA): TGTGCCAGCAGCGAGAACAAGAGGGCTAATGAAAAACTGTTTTTT. The encoded protein is CASSENKRANEKLFF.

The chain links TRBV27 to TRBJ2-1; D is possibly TRBD2 (6 bases). The CDR3 has 14 residues. Germline V lookup: CDR1 MNHEY, CDR2 SMNVEV (reference sequence). V was clipped by 1 base and J by 6 bases, with 10 bases between them. The CDR3 coding sequence is TGTGCCAGCAGTTTATGGGGGGAGGTCAATGAGCAGTTCTTC. This sequence encodes CASSLWGEVNEQFF.

In this sample, this clone turned up once. As DNA, the CDR3 is TGTGCCAGCACCGAACTAGCGGGAGGGTACGAGCAGTACGTC. It codes for CASTELAGGYEQYV. The genes are TRBV2 and TRBJ2-7; 13 bases map to TRBD2. V trimming: 7 bases; J trimming: 4 bases; junction bases outside the gene matches: 4. Germline CDR1 and CDR2: SNHLY and FYNNEI. The CDR3 is made up of 14 amino acids.

The J gene is TRBJ2-1, the V gene TRBV5-6; TRBD2 matches 7 bases. The CDR3 runs to 17 residues. With V trimmed by 2 bases and J by 1 base, 9 bases remained unmatched. Germline lookup yields CDR1 SGHDT and CDR2 YYEEEE. CDR3 protein: CASSLVAGPRSYNEQFF. The CDR3 DNA is TGTGCCAGCAGCTTAGTAGCGGGTCCCCGTTCCTACAATGAGCAGTTCTTC.

The rearrangement joins TRBV29-1 to TRBJ2-5; 14 nucleotides line up with TRBD2. The germline gives CDR1 SQVTM, CDR2 ANQGSEA. J lost 5 bases, V lost 4 bases, and 9 bases had no gene match. The CDR3 runs 16 residues. The CDR3 protein is CSVGGLAGAHVETQYF. The CDR3 nucleotides are TGCAGCGTTGGGGGACTAGCGGGAGCACACGTGGAGACCCAGTACTTC.

This sequence joins TRBV11-2 and TRBJ1-2; TRBD1 might be the D (6 bases). This CDR3 spans 15 amino acids. Germline V gives CDR1 SGHAT, CDR2 FQNNGV. Trimming pared 2 bases from V and 8 bases from J, leaving 18 bases between. For the CDR3, the DNA is TGTGCCAGCAGCTTAAAACAGGGTTTTCTTTGGGGCTACACCTTC. Protein: CASSLKQGFLWGYTF. The full variable domain, in which reference TRBV11-2 and TRBJ1-2 provide the parts outside the CDR3, is EAGVAQSPRYKIIEKRQSVAFWCNPISGHATLYWYQQILGQGPKLLIQFQNNGVVDDSQLPKDRFSAERLKGVDSTLKIQPAKLEDSAVYLCASSLKQGFLWGYTFGSGTRLTVV.

V gene TRBV4-3 combines with J gene TRBJ2-3; 10 bases fit TRBD2. The CDR3 is made up of 14 amino acids. The V and J ends lost 6 bases and 4 bases, in that order; junction bases with no gene match: 4. Germline loops: CDR1 LGHNA, CDR2 YSLEER. CDR3 DNA: TGCGCCAGCAGTACTAGCGGGAAACCAGATACGCAGTATTTT. Its protein is CASSTSGKPDTQYF.

This rearrangement joins TRBV7-2 to TRBJ2-1; D gene ambiguous. The CDR3 is made up of 16 amino acids. CDR1 SGHTA and CDR2 FQGNSA come from the germline V gene. V shed 1 base and J shed 7 bases, with 17 bases lying between them. In DNA, the CDR3 is TGTGCCAGCAGCTTAGAGCCGGCGGCCGGCCGTAATGAGCAGTTCTTC. Translated: CASSLEPAAGRNEQFF.

V usage is TRBV5-1 and J usage is TRBJ1-2; D not resolved. The V and J ends lost 0 bases and 7 bases respectively, with 22 bases between them. Germline lookup yields CDR1 SGHRS and CDR2 YFSETQ. The CDR3 sequence is 17 residues long. The CDR3 DNA sequence: TGCGCCAGCAGCTTGGCGGGAGATCCGAACTCCGCGTTTGGCTACACCTTC. Its protein product is CASSLAGDPNSAFGYTF.

The J gene is TRBJ2-1, the V gene TRBV7-9, with unresolved D. Germline loops: CDR1 SEHNR, CDR2 FQNEAQ (reference sequence). The germline V and J ends were trimmed by 1 base and 8 bases, with 6 bases remaining between them. This CDR3 has 12 residues. The CDR3 protein is CASSLVSDEQFF. For the CDR3, the DNA is TGTGCCAGCAGCTTAGTAAGCGATGAGCAGTTCTTC. Complete variable domain (other parts from reference TRBV7-9 and TRBJ2-1): DTGVSQNPRHKITKRGQNVTFRCDPISEHNRLYWYRQTLGQGPEFLTYFQNEAQLEKSRLLSDRFSAERPKGSFSTLEIQRTEQGDSAMYLCASSLVSDEQFFGPGTRLTVL.